The subject of this entry is one T cell receptor (beta chain). This sample was included in a study of cytomegalovirus exposure and HLA in healthy donors. This CDR3 has 14 amino acids. The V gene lost 4 bases and the J gene lost 7 bases, with 14 bases spanning the gap. Germline loops: CDR1 SNHLY, CDR2 FYNNEI. PCR involved 60 Vbeta and 13 Jbeta primers. Data came from immunoSEQ multiplex PCR; TCRdb stores just in-frame clones and leaves some out. There are about 90,000 clones in the sample; approximately 84% occur only once, and about 2% lies in the top ten. The V gene is TRBV2, the J gene TRBJ1-5, with D maybe TRBD1 (5 bases). Input material: PBMCs. The sequence was obtained from a man younger than 30 in good health and CMV-seronegative. Here the CDR3 DNA reads TGTGCCAGCAGTGTTTTGGGGGGGAAGCAGCCCCAGCATTTT. Amino acid sequence: CASSVLGGKQPQHF.